This T cell receptor beta chain stems from a study of OX40 agonist ivuxolimab in advanced cancers. Overall study context: Patients with hepatocellular carcinoma, melanoma, renal cell or head and neck cancer made up the dose-escalation patients. Among those enrolled, mean age was around 60 years (range roughly 23 to 85) and 75% to 90% were male. Study-wide findings and caveats: The antigen specificity of the peripheral T cells (those that were expanded) was not determined.

As to this clone: As yet, its antigen is unknown.

The table came from immunoSEQ multiplex PCR; TCRdb's copy has only in-frame clones and leaves some out. The table records roughly 70,000 clones, 80% to 90% of them present only once. Germline CDR1 is SQVTM and CDR2 is ANQGSEA. The CDR3 has 15 residues. Losses at the gene ends were 4 bases for V and 4 bases for J; bases not matched to a gene: 8. This sample comprised CD4+ or CD8+ T cells sorted from blood, obtained in a trial of the OX40 agonist ivuxolimab. The chain is built from TRBV29-1 and TRBJ2-2, with 8 bases lining up with TRBD1. The source of this sequence is an adult with an advanced solid tumor such as melanoma, head and neck, liver or kidney cancer. This chain's CDR3 is CSVGSLTGGTGELFF. DNA of the CDR3: TGCAGCGTTGGCTCTTTAACAGGGGGCACCGGGGAGCTGTTTTTT.